One sample yielded the 16 T cell receptor beta chains listed below, sequenced in a study of vaccination and CD4 T cells after COVID-19 (dated 2022 in TCRdb). The treatment or condition label, read with the paper, signifies: approximately nine-day PBMC culture with coronavirus spike peptide pools or control peptides (ViraFEST assay). The library was prepared using PCR. Sequencing took place on an Illumina iSeq 100. DNA from cultured CD4+ T cells underwent TCR sequencing with the Oncomine TCR Beta short-read assay at the Johns Hopkins FTIC core. Using fastp at Q25 and MiXCR, TCRdb reprocessed the public reads and kept productive beta chains. Each entry merges the rows of one CDR3 protein and shows their most common DNA and genes. In this sample the table shows 15,000 to 18,000 distinct CDR3 sequences, around 48% of which occur a single time. In total, the top ten clones hold 15% to 20% of the sample.

Which antigens these TCRs recognize remains unknown. Sequencing used CD4+ T cells from blood, cultured in vitro, obtained before SARS-CoV-2 vaccination. These receptors originate from a human donor who had recovered from COVID-19.

This clonotype was detected only a few times. The genes are TRBV20-1 and TRBJ2-5; TRBD2 matches at 11 bases. From germline, CDR1 is DFQATT and CDR2 SNEGSKA (reference sequence). The CDR3 consists of 17 residues. Trimming removed 5 bases from V and 2 bases from J; junction bases left unmatched: 13. CDR3 loop: CSAHQMGLADVQETQYF. The DNA for the CDR3 is TGCAGTGCTCACCAAATGGGACTAGCGGATGTACAAGAGACCCAGTACTTC.

This chain joins TRBV7-3 and TRBJ1-2; 7 positions match TRBD1. Trimming removed 3 bases from V and 3 bases from J; junction bases left unmatched: 4. The CDR3 runs to 14 residues. Germline loops: CDR1 SGHTA, CDR2 FQGTGA. The CDR3 DNA is TGTGCCAGCAGCTTGGGGCAGGGGGACTATGGCTACACCTTC. Translation: CASSLGQGDYGYTF.

This chain uses TRBV30 with TRBJ2-2; D may be TRBD1 (5 bases). Germline V gives CDR1 GTSNPN, CDR2 SVGIG (reference sequence). Trimming left V 1 base short and J 5 bases short, with 17 bases between. This CDR3 comprises 16 residues. CDR3 in amino acids: CAWSALGQGRTGELFF. The CDR3 bases are TGTGCCTGGAGTGCCTTGGGCCAGGGTAGGACCGGGGAGCTGTTTTTT.

This clonotype was observed a handful of times. The chain couples TRBV19 to TRBJ1-2; 9 bases match TRBD1. The CDR3 is 13 residues long. Germline V CDR1 and CDR2: LNHDA, SQIVND (reference sequence). Trimming at V came to 4 bases and at J to 7 bases, leaving 4 bases not matched to a gene. The CDR3 here is CASSTTGGSGYTF. The CDR3 DNA is TGTGCCAGTAGTACCACAGGGGGCAGTGGCTACACCTTC.

This chain uses TRBV6-1 with TRBJ2-3; 9 bases fit TRBD1. The CDR3 has 13 residues. Germline-derived CDR1 and CDR2 are MNHNS and SASEGT. Germline trimming cut 6 bases from V and 2 bases from J; bases unmatched to any gene: 0. CDR3 DNA sequence: TGTGCCAGCAGACAGGGGGCCACAGATACGCAGTATTTT. Its translation: CASRQGATDTQYF.

This clonotype was recorded a few times. The chain uses TRBV10-3 and TRBJ2-3; D is unresolved. Per germline, CDR1 ENHRY and CDR2 SYGVKD. This CDR3 has 12 amino acids. The V end lost 4 bases, the J end lost 2 bases, and 4 bases lay between the germline ends. The CDR3: CAISVYTDTQYF. In DNA form, the CDR3 reads TGTGCCATCAGTGTATACACAGATACGCAGTATTTT.

The V call is TRBV7-8, the J call TRBJ1-1, with D perhaps TRBD1 (5 bases). Germline V gives CDR1 SGHVS, CDR2 FQNEAQ. The CDR3 is 13 residues long. The germline V and J ends were trimmed by 3 bases and 1 base, with 6 bases remaining between them. CDR3 nucleotide sequence: TGTGCCAGCAGCTTGGGACGGAACACTGAAGCTTTCTTT. It yields the protein CASSLGRNTEAFF.

V is TRBV7-2 and J is TRBJ2-1; 7 nucleotides line up with TRBD1. The germline V gene encodes CDR1 SGHTA and CDR2 FQGNSA. J lost 0 bases, V lost 3 bases, and 5 bases had no gene match. CDR3 length equals 16 residues. The CDR3 region has the DNA TGTGCCAGCAGCTTGCACAGGGGTGGCTCCTACAATGAGCAGTTCTTC. Its translation: CASSLHRGGSYNEQFF.

This chain connects TRBV6-2 or TRBV6-3 to TRBJ1-6; 7 bases match TRBD1. The CDR3 is made up of 16 amino acids. Germline V lookup: CDR1 MNHEY, CDR2 SVGEGT. Germline trimming cut 2 bases from V and 5 bases from J; bases unmatched to any gene: 6. The CDR3 DNA follows: TGTGCCAGCAGTTACCCGGACGGGACAGATAATTCACCCCTCCACTTT. Translation gives CASSYPDGTDNSPLHF.

The chain couples TRBV6-4 to TRBJ2-1; 8 bases are a match to TRBD2. The J segment lost 5 bases and the V segment lost 11 bases, leaving 14 bases of the junction unmatched. CDR3 length: 15 residues. The V gene's germline CDR1 is MRHNA and CDR2 SNTAGT. CDR3 coding DNA: TGTGCCGAAAGACTCCCGGGACTAGTGAACAATGAGCAGTTCTTC. Protein product: CAERLPGLVNNEQFF.

This clonotype was observed a few times. V and J are TRBV6-1 and TRBJ1-5; D gene ambiguous. In germline, CDR1 is MNHNS, CDR2 SASEGT. The CDR3 length is 13 residues. Trimming cost V 2 bases and J 3 bases, with 5 bases left between them. This chain's CDR3 is CASSEQDNQPQHF. DNA for the CDR3: TGTGCCAGCAGTGAACAAGACAATCAGCCCCAGCATTTT.

This clonotype has only a few counts. This rearrangement joins TRBV6-2 or TRBV6-3 to TRBJ1-1; 7 bases are shared with TRBD1. Germline loops: CDR1 MNHEY, CDR2 SVGEGT. J lost 5 bases, V lost 7 bases, and 13 bases had no gene match. This CDR3 has 15 residues. The CDR3, as DNA: TGTGCCAGCAAGGCCCCGGACAGGCGTAGAACTGAAGCTTTCTTT. It codes for CASKAPDRRRTEAFF.

This clonotype was counted a few times. The V gene is TRBV6-1, the J gene TRBJ2-5; possibly TRBD2 for D (6 bases). Germline V gene lookup returns CDR1 MNHNS and CDR2 SASEGT. CDR3 size: 13 residues. Trimming removed 4 bases from V and 6 bases from J, with 12 bases in between. The CDR3 reads CASSGLGGKTQYF. DNA of the CDR3: TGTGCCAGCAGTGGACTGGGAGGAAAGACCCAGTACTTC.

The V gene is TRBV7-9, the J gene TRBJ2-1, with 11 bases identical to TRBD2. V lost 3 bases, J lost 7 bases, and 8 bases stayed unmatched. The CDR3 totals 16 residues. Germline CDR1 and CDR2: SEHNR and FQNEAQ (reference sequence). CDR3 sequence (DNA): TGTGCCAGCAGCTTTAGCGGGACTAGCGGCACGAATGAGCAGTTCTTC. Its protein product is CASSFSGTSGTNEQFF.

This chain links TRBV12-3 or TRBV12-4 with TRBJ1-3, with 7 nucleotides matching TRBD1. CDR3 length: 15 amino acids. The trim removed 6 bases at V and 0 bases at J, leaving 5 bases unmatched. CDR3 in DNA: TGTGCCAGCAGCCGACAGGGTAGCTCTGGAAACACCATATATTTT. This gives the protein CASSRQGSSGNTIYF.

The V call is TRBV3-1, the J call TRBJ2-7; D unclear. V gave up 3 bases and J gave up 6 bases, with 6 bases separating them. This CDR3 has 11 amino acids. CDR1 is LGHDT and CDR2 is YNNKEL in the germline V gene (reference sequence). The CDR3 here is CASSHRSEQYF. Here the CDR3 DNA reads TGTGCCAGCAGCCATCGTTCCGAGCAGTACTTC.